Presented here are 21 T cell receptor beta chains from one specimen sequenced in a study of T cell repertoires in cytomegalovirus infection. TCRdb reprocessed the reads with MiXCR, giving one entry per CDR3 protein. In the table there are about 830,000 distinct CDR3 sequences, about 31% of which are singletons. The antigens of these receptors remain unknown. The sample in question was cultured CD8+ T cells from PBMCs, obtained from culture after CMV antigen stimulation. The receptor source for this set is a human donor in good health (CMV status not recorded). Some clones in this sample may be carry-over from other donors' samples.

This clonotype was observed many times. The chain links TRBV7-2 to TRBJ2-3; 13 bases map to TRBD2. The CDR3 is 17 residues long. The ends lost 6 bases at V and 0 bases at J; junction bases unmatched: 6. Germline CDR1 and CDR2: SGHTA and FQGNSA. CDR3 in DNA: TGTGCCAGCAGGGGACTAGCGGGGTTCCCTAGCACAGATACGCAGTATTTT. As protein: CASRGLAGFPSTDTQYF.

The chain links TRBV2 to TRBJ2-1, with D possibly being TRBD1 (5 bases). The V end lost 4 bases, the J end lost 0 bases, and 13 bases lay between the germline ends. The V gene's germline CDR1 is SNHLY and CDR2 FYNNEI. The CDR3 loop spans 16 amino acids. CDR3 sequence: CASSVRRVGSYNEQFF. As DNA, the CDR3 is TGTGCCAGCAGTGTCCGCAGGGTGGGCTCCTACAATGAGCAGTTCTTC.

The DNA of the CDR3 is TGTGCCAGCGGGAAACTAGCGGGGTGGGAGACCCAGTACTTC. It yields the protein CASGKLAGWETQYF. The gene calls are TRBV27 and TRBJ2-5; 10 bases agree with TRBD2. Germline CDR1 and CDR2: MNHEY and SMNVEV (reference sequence). The CDR3 is made up of 14 amino acids. The ends lost 8 bases at V and 5 bases at J; junction bases unmatched: 8.

The rearrangement uses TRBV14 and TRBJ2-1; 10 bases fit TRBD2. V trimming: 1 base; J trimming: 6 bases; junction bases outside the gene matches: 3. The CDR3 is 15 amino acids. Germline lookup yields CDR1 SGHDN and CDR2 FVKESK. The CDR3, as DNA: TGTGCCAGCAGCCAAGCCAGCGGGGGGGCCAATGAGCAGTTCTTC. Amino acids: CASSQASGGANEQFF.

A remark on this clonotype: Mismatch with germline at one junction end may stem from a read error. The chain has TRBV6-1 and TRBJ1-1; 7 nucleotides agree with TRBD1. This CDR3 spans 13 amino acids. CDR1 is MNHNS, CDR2 SASEGT, per germline. The CDR3 spells CASSELGQFEVFF. Written as DNA, the CDR3 is TGTGCCAGCAGTGAACTGGGACAGTTTGAAGTTTTCTTT.

On this clonotype: A single base separates this from a much larger clone, so it may be a read error. The CDR3 end shows no conserved phenylalanine or tryptophan, and so a read error is likely. The chain couples TRBV7-8 to TRBJ1-2; TRBD1 aligns across 9 bases. Germline assignment: CDR1 SGHVS and CDR2 FQNEAQ. Trimming removed 2 bases from V and 2 bases from J; junction bases left unmatched: 3. This CDR3 has 15 amino acids. CDR3 loop: CASSLRTGENYGYTI. In DNA form, the CDR3 reads TGTGCCAGCAGCTTACGGACAGGGGAGAACTATGGCTACACCATC.

V usage is TRBV5-6 and J usage is TRBJ2-7; 8 bases agree with TRBD1. Germline V gives CDR1 SGHDT, CDR2 YYEEEE. V dropped 4 bases and J dropped 3; count of bases not matched to a gene: 9. There are 15 residues in the CDR3. For the CDR3, the DNA is TGTGCCAGCAGCGCCTACAGGGGGACAAGCTACGAGCAGTACGTC. Translation gives CASSAYRGTSYEQYV.

CDR3 nucleotides: TGTGCCAGCAGCTTAGACTTGGCCGACACCGGGGAGCTGTTTTTT. This sequence encodes CASSLDLADTGELFF. The gene calls are TRBV5-5 and TRBJ2-2; unclear D gene. Germline V gene sequence: CDR1 SGHKS, CDR2 YYEKEE (reference sequence). Deletions cut 2 bases from V and 3 bases from J, with 11 bases between. The CDR3 covers 15 residues.

The genes are TRBV28 and TRBJ2-1; tentatively, D is TRBD1 (6 bases). Germline V gene lookup returns CDR1 MDHEN and CDR2 SYDVKM. The CDR3 consists of 15 residues. V dropped 10 bases and J dropped 4 bases, with 20 bases sitting between them. CDR3 sequence (DNA): TGTGCCACCCACCCCGTCCCGGACAGTTACAATGAGCAGTTCTTC. It yields the protein CATHPVPDSYNEQFF. Based on the CDR3 plus reference TRBV28 and TRBJ2-1, the full variable domain is DVKVTQSSRYLVKRTGEKVFLECVQDMDHENMFWYRQDPGLGLRLIYFSYDVKMKEKGDIPEGYSVSREKKERFSLILESASTNQTSMYLCATHPVPDSYNEQFFGPGTRLTVL.

CDR3 in DNA: TGTGCCAGCAGTTCCCTGAAAGGGGGGAACACCGGGGAGCTGTTTTTT. Translated: CASSSLKGGNTGELFF. The chain recombines TRBV12-3 or TRBV12-4 with TRBJ2-2; D is perhaps TRBD1 (6 bases). V shed 4 bases and J shed 1 base, with 13 bases lying between them. The CDR3 loop spans 16 amino acids.

The chain is built from TRBV12-5 and TRBJ1-3; no clear D gene. The germline V and J ends were trimmed by 3 bases and 0 bases, with 18 bases remaining between them. CDR1 and CDR2 (germline): LGHNT, FRNRAP. The CDR3 has 18 amino acids. CDR3 amino acids: CASGFQQSDSGSGNTIYF. The DNA of the CDR3 is TGTGCTAGTGGTTTTCAGCAATCTGACTCAGGCTCTGGAAACACCATATATTTT.

This clonotype was seen a handful of times. V and J are TRBV7-9 and TRBJ1-1; maybe TRBD1 (5 bases). In germline, CDR1 is SEHNR, CDR2 FQNEAQ (reference sequence). Trimming shortened V by 3 bases and J by 8 bases, and 19 bases separated the two germline ends. The CDR3 is 15 amino acids. The CDR3 DNA is TGTGCCAGCAGCTTTCGAACACGACTCAGACAGGAAGCTTTCTTT. As protein: CASSFRTRLRQEAFF.

This clonotype was found many times. In DNA form, the CDR3 reads TGTGCCAGCAGCTTAGCGCTGCCAGGGAGGAATTCACCCCTCCACTTT. This encodes CASSLALPGRNSPLHF. The J gene is TRBJ1-6, the V gene TRBV7-2, with a possible D match to TRBD1 (5 bases). CDR3 length equals 16 residues. V was trimmed by 0 bases and J by 7 bases, leaving 13 bases between them. CDR1 and CDR2 (germline): SGHTA, FQGNSA.

V gene TRBV27 combines with J gene TRBJ2-7; D remains unclear. CDR1 is MNHEY and CDR2 is SMNVEV in the germline V gene (reference sequence). The CDR3 runs 11 residues. V was cut by 3 bases and J by 6 bases, with 6 bases left in between. CDR3 nucleotide sequence: TGTGCCAGCAGTTTTTTTGGCGAGCAGTACTTC. Translated, it gives CASSFFGEQYF.

The rearrangement links TRBV6-2 or TRBV6-3 to TRBJ2-7; TRBD2 might be the D (6 bases). Trimming removed 5 bases from V and 2 bases from J, with 16 bases in between. Germline V gene lookup returns CDR1 MNHEY and CDR2 SVGEGT. The CDR3 runs 15 residues. This chain's CDR3 is CASSPDGRVTYEQYV. Written as DNA, the CDR3 is TGTGCCAGCAGTCCCGACGGGAGAGTTACCTACGAGCAGTACGTC.

This clonotype was observed at least ten times. V gene TRBV27 combines with J gene TRBJ2-6; 7 bases are shared with TRBD2. The CDR3 consists of 15 residues. Germline loops: CDR1 MNHEY, CDR2 SMNVEV (reference sequence). Germline trimming cut 7 bases from V and 2 bases from J; bases unmatched to any gene: 5. In DNA, the CDR3 is TGTGCCAGCACCCCTGGGGGGGCTGGGGCCAACGTCCTGACTTTC. It is translated as CASTPGGAGANVLTF.

V is TRBV5-1 and J is TRBJ1-1; D is possibly TRBD1 (6 bases). The V end was cut by 4 bases, the J end by 4 bases, with 23 bases between. This CDR3 has 17 amino acids. Germline-derived CDR1 and CDR2 are SGHRS and YFSETQ. CDR3 nucleotides: TGCGCCAGCAGCCCGGGGACCAAGGGGGGGCCTCTCACTGAAGCTTTCTTT. The encoded protein is CASSPGTKGGPLTEAFF.

The chain has TRBV7-6 and TRBJ2-2; 11 nucleotides line up with TRBD1. Germline CDR1 SGHVS, CDR2 FNYEAQ. The CDR3 contains 15 residues. Unmatched junction bases numbered 8, after V lost 6 bases and J lost 8 bases. CDR3 coding DNA: TGTGCCAGCAGTTCAGGACAGGGGGCCGAAGGGGAGCTGTTTTTT. This gives the protein CASSSGQGAEGELFF.

This clonotype was counted ten times or more. The rearrangement joins TRBV7-6 to TRBJ1-1; 8 bases align to TRBD1. The J segment lost 1 base and the V segment lost 6 bases, leaving 7 bases of the junction unmatched. The CDR3 length is 15 residues. The germline V gene encodes CDR1 SGHVS and CDR2 FNYEAQ. The CDR3 DNA follows: TGTGCCAGCAGTCTAACCACAGGGGGGAACACTGAAGCTTTCTTT. The encoded protein is CASSLTTGGNTEAFF.

The chain couples TRBV20-1 to TRBJ2-3; D possibly matches TRBD1 or TRBD2 (5 bases each). The CDR3 is 16 amino acids. V was clipped by 3 bases and J by 0 bases, with 16 bases between them. CDR1 and CDR2 from the germline V gene are DFQATT and SNEGSKA (reference sequence). CDR3 sequence (DNA): TGCAGTGCTAGGAATATGCGAGGGACGAGCACAGATACGCAGTATTTT. This codes for CSARNMRGTSTDTQYF.

This clonotype appeared a few times. The genes are TRBV7-9 and TRBJ2-7; TRBD2 might be the D (6 bases). Deletions cut 5 bases from V and 5 bases from J, with 13 bases between. CDR1 and CDR2 from the germline V gene are SEHNR and FQNEAQ (reference sequence). The CDR3 runs 13 residues. The CDR3 coding sequence is TGTGCCAGCAGCCGCGGGGAACAGGACGAGCAGTACTTC. It yields the protein CASSRGEQDEQYF.